The 3 T cell receptor beta chains below come from one sample, sequenced in a study of shared clonotypes between healthy human individuals. Data came from immunoSEQ multiplex PCR; TCRdb stores just in-frame clones and leaves some out. This table has about 2.1 million clones, 90% to 95% appearing once. Terminally differentiated effector memory CD45RA+ cells were left out of the naive CD8 fraction, which was CD45RO-negative and positively selected for CCR7. Source material: naive CD8+ T cells from PBMCs. These receptors were taken from a man between 18 and 29 years old in good health. Some clones in this sample may be carry-over from other donors' samples.

V gene TRBV5-6 combines with J gene TRBJ1-5, with unresolved D. Germline V lookup: CDR1 SGHDT, CDR2 YYEEEE. The CDR3 covers 16 residues. Trimming took off 4 bases at V and 2 bases at J, with 16 bases between the two ends. The CDR3 loop is CASSAGGGAGNQPQHF. In DNA form, the CDR3 reads TGTGCCAGCAGCGCCGGAGGTGGTGCGGGCAATCAGCCCCAGCATTTT. Combining the CDR3 with reference TRBV5-6 and TRBJ1-5 gives the whole variable domain DAGVTQSPTHLIKTRGQQVTLRCSPKSGHDTVSWYQQALGQGPQFIFQYYEEEERQRGNFPDRFSGHQFPNYSSELNVNALLLGDSALYLCASSAGGGAGNQPQHFGDGTRLSIL.

The chain combines TRBV19 with TRBJ2-7; D not certain. Per the germline V gene, CDR1 is LNHDA and CDR2 is SQIVND (reference sequence). This CDR3 spans 13 amino acids. The ends were cut back, 4 bases at V and 5 bases at J, with 12 bases in the middle. The CDR3 is CASSSRPPHEQYF. Here the CDR3 DNA reads TGTGCCAGTAGTAGCAGGCCCCCCCACGAGCAGTACTTC.

The J gene is TRBJ1-4, the V gene TRBV19; possible D gene TRBD1, 5 bases. The V gene's germline CDR1 is LNHDA and CDR2 SQIVND (reference sequence). V shed 3 bases and J shed 3 bases, with 8 bases lying between them. This CDR3 spans 14 amino acids. CDR3 amino acids: CASSIRGPNEKLFF. For the CDR3, the DNA is TGTGCCAGTAGTATTCGGGGACCTAATGAAAAACTGTTTTTT.